The entry below gives a single TCR beta chain sequence along with its context. Its target is not known. V lost 5 bases and J 7 bases, leaving 11 bases between the germline ends. Germline values: CDR1 SGHTA, CDR2 FQGNSA. The CDR3 is 13 residues long. Researchers prepared the TCRbeta library using unique molecular identifiers, the study reports. TCRdb used MiXCR to reprocess the PCR reads, holding one entry per CDR3 protein. This sample has about 76,000 distinct CDR3 sequences, with 11% to 15% found just once. This record comes from a study of T-cell reconstitution after alpha-beta-depleted transplantation in children. Whole-study findings and limits: Several hundred expanded graft clones reportedly were the source of alpha-beta T cells about two months after transplant. It was newly produced T cells that mostly accounted for T-cell counts and diversity one year after transplant. There were some patients whose high TCRbeta diversity at day 60 came from surviving recipient T cells and thymic progenitors.

The specimen was PBMCs, mostly from graft donor cells, collected 180 days after TCRalphabeta/CD19-depleted stem cell transplant. The TCR comes from a male patient between 2 and 15 years old who had a stem cell transplant for acute lymphoblastic leukemia, so the T cells may come from the graft donor. The chain couples TRBV7-2 to TRBJ2-2, with D hard to call. In DNA, the CDR3 is TGTGCCAGCAGCCCTAGGGTTGGCGGGGAGCTGTTTTTT. Its translation: CASSPRVGGELFF. Full variable domain (missing parts from reference TRBV7-2 and TRBJ2-2): GAGVSQSPSNKVTEKGKDVELRCDPISGHTALYWYRQSLGQGLEFLIYFQGNSAPDKSGLPSDRFSAERTGGSVSTLTIQRTQQEDSAVYLCASSPRVGGELFFGEGSRLTVL.